The clone carrying this TCR beta chain has a count of ten or more. These data are taken from a study of Graves' ophthalmopathy and Graves' hyperthyroidism. Looking at the study overall: Samples of peripheral blood were obtained at initial diagnosis, prior to treatment of any kind.

V was shortened by 4 bases and J by 7 bases, with 19 bases between the two germline ends. This CDR3 has 15 amino acids. Amplification of the TCR beta CDR3 regions used RNA transcripts (as template). HTBI-primed RT-PCR formed the first round, and a multiplex PCR formed the second. MiXCR, run by TCRdb on the multiplex PCR reads, gives a single entry per CDR3 protein. The repertoire holds 650,000 to 800,000 distinct CDR3 sequences, with about 38% as singletons. The clonotype originates from an adult man with Graves' ophthalmopathy. V is TRBV12-3 or TRBV12-4 and J is TRBJ1-2; unclear D gene. Sequenced material: peripheral blood. The CDR3 here is CASSSPGRSGVGYTF. CDR3 nucleotide sequence: TGTGCCAGCAGTTCACCCGGGAGGTCCGGAGTTGGCTACACCTTC.